This TCR beta chain was identified during a study of blood T cell repertoires in COVID-19. Study at large: Samples taken during acute and convalescent COVID-19 were collected in the United States, Italy and Spain. PBMCs, B-cell-depleted T cells, or T cells were the source of the cDNA or gDNA that made up the material.

Under the authors' procedure: Reference gene primers were amplified, and this amplification served to estimate nucleated cell counts. Measured with immunoSEQ multiplex PCR; TCRdb has only the in-frame clones, and not every one. D and trimming were read from the DNA, whereas the V and J calls and clone size are those reported in that table. This repertoire shows more than 45,000 clones, 70% to 90% found once; its top ten account for more than 4.5%. The TCR was taken from a man aged 40-49 years with active COVID-19. Sequencing input: peripheral blood.

CDR3 loop: CASSLDSLVTYEQYF. The DNA of the CDR3 is TGTGCCAGCAGCTTAGATAGCCTCGTCACCTACGAGCAGTACTTC. V is TRBV11-2 and J is TRBJ2-7, with unresolved D. Deletions cut 0 bases from V and 2 bases from J, with 11 bases between. CDR3 length: 15 residues. CDR1 and CDR2 from the germline V gene are SGHAT and FQNNGV. The full variable domain, with the rest looked up from reference TRBV11-2 and TRBJ2-7, is EAGVAQSPRYKIIEKRQSVAFWCNPISGHATLYWYQQILGQGPKLLIQFQNNGVVDDSQLPKDRFSAERLKGVDSTLKIQPAKLEDSAVYLCASSLDSLVTYEQYFGPGTRLTVT.